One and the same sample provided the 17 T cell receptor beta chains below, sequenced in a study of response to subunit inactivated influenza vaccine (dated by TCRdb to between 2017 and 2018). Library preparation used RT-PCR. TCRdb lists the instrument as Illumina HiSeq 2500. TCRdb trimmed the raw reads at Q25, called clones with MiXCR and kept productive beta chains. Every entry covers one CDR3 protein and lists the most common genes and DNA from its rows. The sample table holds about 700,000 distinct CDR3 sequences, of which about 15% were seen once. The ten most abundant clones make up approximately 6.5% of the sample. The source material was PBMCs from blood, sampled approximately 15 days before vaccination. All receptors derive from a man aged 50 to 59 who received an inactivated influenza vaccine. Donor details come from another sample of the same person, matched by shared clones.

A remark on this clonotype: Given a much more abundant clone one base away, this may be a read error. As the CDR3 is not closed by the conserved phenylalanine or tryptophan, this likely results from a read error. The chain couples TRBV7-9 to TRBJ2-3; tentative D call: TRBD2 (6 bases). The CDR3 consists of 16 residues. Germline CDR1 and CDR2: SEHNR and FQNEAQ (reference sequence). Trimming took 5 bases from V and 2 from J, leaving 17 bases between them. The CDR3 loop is CASSREYSGLTDTQYL. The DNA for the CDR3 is TGTGCCAGCAGCCGCGAGTATAGCGGACTCACAGATACGCAGTATCTT.

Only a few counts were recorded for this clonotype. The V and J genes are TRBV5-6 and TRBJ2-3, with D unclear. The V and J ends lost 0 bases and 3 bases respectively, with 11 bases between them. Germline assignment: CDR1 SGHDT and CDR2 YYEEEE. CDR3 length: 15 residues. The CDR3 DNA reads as TGTGCCAGCAGCTTGGTTGGGTATTTGACAGATACGCAGTATTTT. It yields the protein CASSLVGYLTDTQYF.

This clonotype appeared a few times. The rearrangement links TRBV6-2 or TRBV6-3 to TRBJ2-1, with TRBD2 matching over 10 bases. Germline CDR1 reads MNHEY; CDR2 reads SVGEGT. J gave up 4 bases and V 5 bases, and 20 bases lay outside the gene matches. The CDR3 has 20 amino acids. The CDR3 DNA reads TGTGCCAGCAGTCTCAGACCCAGCCATAGCGGGAGGCCGTTGTACAATGAGCAGTTCTTC. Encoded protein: CASSLRPSHSGRPLYNEQFF.

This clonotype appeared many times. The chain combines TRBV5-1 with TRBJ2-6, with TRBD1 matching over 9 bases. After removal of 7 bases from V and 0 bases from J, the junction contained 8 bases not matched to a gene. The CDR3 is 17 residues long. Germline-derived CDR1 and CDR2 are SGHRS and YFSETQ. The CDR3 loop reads CASRRDRVNSGANVLTF. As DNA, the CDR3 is TGCGCCAGCCGCCGGGACAGGGTTAACTCTGGGGCCAACGTCCTGACTTTC. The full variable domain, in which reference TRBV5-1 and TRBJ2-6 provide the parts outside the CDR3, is KAGVTQTPRYLIKTRGQQVTLSCSPISGHRSVSWYQQTPGQGLQFLFEYFSETQRNKGNFPGRFSGRQFSNSRSEMNVSTLELGDSALYLCASRRDRVNSGANVLTFGAGSRLTVL.

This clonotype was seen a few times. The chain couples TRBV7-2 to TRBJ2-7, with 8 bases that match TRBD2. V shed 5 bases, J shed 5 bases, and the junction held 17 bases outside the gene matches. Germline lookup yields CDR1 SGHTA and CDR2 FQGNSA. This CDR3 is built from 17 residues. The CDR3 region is CASSQILSGVGGNEQYF. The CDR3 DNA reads TGTGCCAGCAGCCAGATCCTTAGCGGGGTCGGCGGGAACGAGCAGTACTTC.

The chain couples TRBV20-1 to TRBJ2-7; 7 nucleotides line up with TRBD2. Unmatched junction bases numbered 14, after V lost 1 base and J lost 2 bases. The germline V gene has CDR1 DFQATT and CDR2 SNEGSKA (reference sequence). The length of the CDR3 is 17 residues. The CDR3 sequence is CSARAPPFREDAYEQYF. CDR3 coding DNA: TGCAGTGCTAGAGCCCCACCCTTCCGGGAGGATGCCTACGAGCAGTACTTC.

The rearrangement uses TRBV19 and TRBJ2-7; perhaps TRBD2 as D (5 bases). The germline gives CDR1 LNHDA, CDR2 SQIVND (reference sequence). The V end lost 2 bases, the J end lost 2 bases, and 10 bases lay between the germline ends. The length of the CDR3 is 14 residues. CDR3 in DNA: TGTGCCAGTAGTATATCGGCCGGGACCTACGAGCAGTACTTC. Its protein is CASSISAGTYEQYF.

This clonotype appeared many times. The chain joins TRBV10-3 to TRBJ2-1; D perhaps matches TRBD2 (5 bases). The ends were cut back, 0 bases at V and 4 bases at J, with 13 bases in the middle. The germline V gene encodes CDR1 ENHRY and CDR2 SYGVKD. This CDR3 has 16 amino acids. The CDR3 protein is CAISESRAGLYNEQFF. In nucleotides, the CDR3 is TGTGCCATCAGTGAGTCGAGGGCTGGGCTGTACAATGAGCAGTTCTTC.

This chain's CDR3 is CASSFSDHNDNEQFF. The CDR3 nucleotides are TGTGCCAGCAGCTTCTCGGACCACAACGACAATGAGCAGTTCTTC. The chain is built from TRBV13 and TRBJ2-1; unclear D gene. The germline V gene has CDR1 PRHDT and CDR2 FYEKMQ (reference sequence). Trimming removed 3 bases at V and 5 bases at J, with 14 bases between. The CDR3 covers 15 residues. The complete variable domain, with remaining parts taken from reference TRBV13 and TRBJ2-1, reads AAGVIQSPRHLIKEKRETATLKCYPIPRHDTVYWYQQGPGQDPQFLISFYEKMQSDKGSIPDRFSAQQFSDYHSELNMSSLELGDSALYFCASSFSDHNDNEQFFGPGTRLTVL.

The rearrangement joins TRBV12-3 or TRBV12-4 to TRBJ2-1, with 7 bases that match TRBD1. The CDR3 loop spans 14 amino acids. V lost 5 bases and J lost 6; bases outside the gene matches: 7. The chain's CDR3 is CASSGTVSVNEQFF. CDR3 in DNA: TGTGCCAGCAGTGGGACAGTTTCGGTCAATGAGCAGTTCTTC.

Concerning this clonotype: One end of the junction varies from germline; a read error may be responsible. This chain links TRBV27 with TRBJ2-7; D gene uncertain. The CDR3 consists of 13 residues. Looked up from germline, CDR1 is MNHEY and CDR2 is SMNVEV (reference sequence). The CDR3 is CASSFGFSYEQYF. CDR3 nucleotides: TGTGCCAGCAGTTTTGGCTTCTCCTATGAGCAGTACTTC.

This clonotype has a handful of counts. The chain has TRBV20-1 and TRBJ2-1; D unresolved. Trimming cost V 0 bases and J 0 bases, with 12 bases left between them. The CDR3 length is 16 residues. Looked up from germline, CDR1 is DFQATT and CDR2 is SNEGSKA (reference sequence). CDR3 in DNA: TGCAGTGCTAGAGATCAGGCGGTCAGCTCCTACAATGAGCAGTTCTTC. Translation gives CSARDQAVSSYNEQFF.

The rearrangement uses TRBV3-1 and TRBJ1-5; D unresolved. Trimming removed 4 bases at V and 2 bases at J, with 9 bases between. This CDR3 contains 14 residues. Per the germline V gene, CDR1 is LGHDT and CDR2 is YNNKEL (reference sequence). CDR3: CASSPVSGNQPQHF. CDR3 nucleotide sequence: TGTGCCAGCAGCCCGGTTTCTGGCAATCAGCCCCAGCATTTT.

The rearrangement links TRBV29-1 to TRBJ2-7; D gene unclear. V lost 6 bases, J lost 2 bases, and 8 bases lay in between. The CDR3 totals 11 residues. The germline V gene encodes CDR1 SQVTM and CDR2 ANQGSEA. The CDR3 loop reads CSVRVAYEQYF. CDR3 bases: TGCAGCGTAAGGGTTGCCTACGAGCAGTACTTC.

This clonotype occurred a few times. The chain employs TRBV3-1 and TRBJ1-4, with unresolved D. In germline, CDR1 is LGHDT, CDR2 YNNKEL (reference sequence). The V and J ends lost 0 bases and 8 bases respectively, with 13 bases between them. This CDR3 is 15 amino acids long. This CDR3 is CASSQDLLIGEKLFF. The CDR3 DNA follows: TGTGCCAGCAGCCAAGATCTCCTCATCGGGGAAAAACTGTTTTTT.

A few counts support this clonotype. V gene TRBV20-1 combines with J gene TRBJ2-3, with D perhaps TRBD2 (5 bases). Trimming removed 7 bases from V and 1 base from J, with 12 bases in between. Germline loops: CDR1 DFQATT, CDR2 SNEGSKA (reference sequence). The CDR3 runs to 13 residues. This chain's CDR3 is CSGTDSGTDTQYF. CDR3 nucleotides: TGCAGTGGGACTGATTCGGGCACAGATACGCAGTATTTT.

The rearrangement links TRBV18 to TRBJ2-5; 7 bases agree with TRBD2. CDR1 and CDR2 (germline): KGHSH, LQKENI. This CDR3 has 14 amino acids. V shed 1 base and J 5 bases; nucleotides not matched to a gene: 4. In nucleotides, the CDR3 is TGTGCCAGCTCACCACGGGGCGGGAGCGAGACCCAGTACTTC. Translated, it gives CASSPRGGSETQYF.